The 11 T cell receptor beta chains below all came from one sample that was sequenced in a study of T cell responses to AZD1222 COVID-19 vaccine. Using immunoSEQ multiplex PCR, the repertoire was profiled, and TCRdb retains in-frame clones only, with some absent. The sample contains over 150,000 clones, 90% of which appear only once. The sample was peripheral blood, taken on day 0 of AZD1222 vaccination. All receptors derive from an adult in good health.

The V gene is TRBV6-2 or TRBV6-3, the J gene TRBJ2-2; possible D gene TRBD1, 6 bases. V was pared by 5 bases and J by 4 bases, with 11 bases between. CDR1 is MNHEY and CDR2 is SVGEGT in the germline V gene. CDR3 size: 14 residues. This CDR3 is CASSLRGPTGELFF. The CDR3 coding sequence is TGTGCCAGCAGTCTCAGGGGACCCACCGGGGAGCTGTTTTTT.

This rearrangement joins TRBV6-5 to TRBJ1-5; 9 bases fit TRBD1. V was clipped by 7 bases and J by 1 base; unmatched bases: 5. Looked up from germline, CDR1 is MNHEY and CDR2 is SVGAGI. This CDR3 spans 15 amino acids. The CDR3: CASKMTGGSNQPQHF. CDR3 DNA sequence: TGTGCCAGCAAAATGACAGGGGGAAGCAATCAGCCCCAGCATTTT.

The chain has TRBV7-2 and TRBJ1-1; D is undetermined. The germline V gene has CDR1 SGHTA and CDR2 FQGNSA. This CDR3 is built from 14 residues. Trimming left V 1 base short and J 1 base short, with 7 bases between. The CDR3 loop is CASSLEWGNTEAFF. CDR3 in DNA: TGTGCCAGCAGCTTAGAGTGGGGGAACACTGAAGCTTTCTTT.

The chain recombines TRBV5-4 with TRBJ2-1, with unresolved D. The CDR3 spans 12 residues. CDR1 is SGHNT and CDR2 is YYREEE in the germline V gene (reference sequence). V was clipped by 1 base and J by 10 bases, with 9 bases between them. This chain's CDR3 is CASSLSNSEQFF. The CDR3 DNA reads TGTGCCAGCAGCTTGTCAAACTCAGAGCAGTTCTTC. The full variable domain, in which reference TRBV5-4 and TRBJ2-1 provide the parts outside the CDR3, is ETGVTQSPTHLIKTRGQQVTLRCSSQSGHNTVSWYQQALGQGPQFIFQYYREEENGRGNFPPRFSGLQFPNYSSELNVNALELDDSALYLCASSLSNSEQFFGPGTRLTVL.

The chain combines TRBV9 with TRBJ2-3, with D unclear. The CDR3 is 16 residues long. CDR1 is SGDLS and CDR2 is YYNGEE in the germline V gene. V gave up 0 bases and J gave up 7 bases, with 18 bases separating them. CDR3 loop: CASSVEGSGVGHTQYF. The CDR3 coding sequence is TGTGCCAGCAGCGTAGAAGGTAGTGGGGTAGGGCATACGCAGTATTTT.

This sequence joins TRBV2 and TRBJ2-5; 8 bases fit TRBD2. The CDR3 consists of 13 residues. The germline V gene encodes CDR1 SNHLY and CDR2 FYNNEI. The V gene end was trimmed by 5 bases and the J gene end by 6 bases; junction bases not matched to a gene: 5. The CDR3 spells CASSTGGLKTQYF. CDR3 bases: TGTGCCAGCAGTACGGGGGGGCTAAAGACCCAGTACTTC.

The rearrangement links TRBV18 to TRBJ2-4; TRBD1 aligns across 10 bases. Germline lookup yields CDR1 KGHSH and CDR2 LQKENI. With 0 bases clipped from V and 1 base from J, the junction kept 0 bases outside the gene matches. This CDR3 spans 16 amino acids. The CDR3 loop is CASSPPGQGAKNIQYF. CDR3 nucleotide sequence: TGTGCCAGCTCACCACCGGGACAGGGGGCCAAAAACATTCAGTACTTC.

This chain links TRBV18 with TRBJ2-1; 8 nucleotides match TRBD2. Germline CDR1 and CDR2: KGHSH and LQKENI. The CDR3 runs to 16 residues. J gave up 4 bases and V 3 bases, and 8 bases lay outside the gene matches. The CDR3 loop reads CASSPPVAGPYNEQFF. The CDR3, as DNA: TGTGCCAGCTCACCCCCTGTAGCGGGGCCTTACAATGAGCAGTTCTTC.

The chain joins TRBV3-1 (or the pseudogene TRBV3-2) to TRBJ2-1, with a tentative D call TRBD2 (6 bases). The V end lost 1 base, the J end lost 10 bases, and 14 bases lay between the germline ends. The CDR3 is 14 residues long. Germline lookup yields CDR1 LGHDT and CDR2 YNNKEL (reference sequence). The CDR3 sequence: CASSQARGSGEQFF. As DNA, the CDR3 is TGTGCCAGCAGCCAAGCCCGGGGGTCCGGCGAGCAGTTCTTC.

CDR3 DNA: TGTGCCTGGAGTCCCGGGGTGGTAGGGCAGTACTTC. Amino acids: CAWSPGVVGQYF. This chain uses TRBV30 with TRBJ2-7; D possibly corresponds to TRBD2 (5 bases). CDR3 length equals 12 residues. Trimming left V 2 bases short and J 9 bases short, with 14 bases between. CDR1 and CDR2 (germline): GTSNPN, SVGIG (reference sequence).

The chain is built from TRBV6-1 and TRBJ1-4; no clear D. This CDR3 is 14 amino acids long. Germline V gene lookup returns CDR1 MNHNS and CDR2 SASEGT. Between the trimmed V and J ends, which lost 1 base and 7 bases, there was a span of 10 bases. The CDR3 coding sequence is TGTGCCAGCAGTGAAGGTTGGGAGGGTGAAAAACTGTTTTTT. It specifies CASSEGWEGEKLFF.